The TCR beta chain under discussion was sequenced for a study of T-cell reconstitution after alpha-beta-depleted transplantation in children. This clonotype showed up many times. Its antigen is unknown. Researchers prepared the TCRbeta library using unique molecular identifiers, the study reports. TCRdb redid the calling of the PCR reads with MiXCR, one entry per CDR3 protein. Here the sample spans a few hundred thousand distinct CDR3 sequences, 13% being singletons. Overall study findings and caveats: Counts and diversity of T cells one year after transplant came mostly from newly produced T cells. Several hundred expanded graft clones reportedly gave rise to the alpha-beta T cells present about two months after transplant. It was surviving recipient T cells and thymic progenitors that gave some patients high TCRbeta diversity at day 60.

The CDR3 has 14 amino acids. CDR1 and CDR2 (germline): KGHSH, LQKENI. Trimming left V 3 bases short and J 0 bases short, with 3 bases between. The starting material was PBMCs, mostly from graft donor cells, obtained 360 days after TCRalphabeta/CD19-depleted stem cell transplant. This chain connects TRBV18 to TRBJ2-6; D not certain. This clonotype originated in a male patient aged 10-17 years who had a stem cell transplant for acute myeloid leukemia, so the T cells may come from the graft donor. CDR3 residues: CASSPNSGANVLTF. For the CDR3, the DNA is TGTGCCAGCTCACCCAACTCTGGGGCCAACGTCCTGACTTTC.